Each of the 11 T cell receptor beta chains below was sequenced from the same sample in a study of blood T cell repertoires in COVID-19. Generated by immunoSEQ multiplex PCR, the TCRdb table keeps only in-frame clones and is missing some. Of fewer than 300,000 clones listed, roughly 84% are singletons. Sequencing was done on a sample of peripheral blood. The source of these receptors is a person aged 65 to 85 with COVID-19, enrolled during active disease.

The gene calls are TRBV5-8 and TRBJ1-6; tentatively, D is TRBD1 (5 bases). V dropped 1 base and J dropped 9 bases, with 11 bases sitting between them. The V gene's germline CDR1 is SGHTS and CDR2 YDEGEE. The CDR3 length is 14 residues. CDR3 bases: TGTGCCAGCAGCTTGAGGGGAGGCGCTTCACCCCTCCACTTT. Its translation: CASSLRGGASPLHF. The full variable domain, its missing parts supplied by reference TRBV5-8 and TRBJ1-6, is EAGVTQSPTHLIKTRGQQATLRCSPISGHTSVYWYQQALGLGLQFLLWYDEGEERNRGNFPPRFSGRQFPNYSSELNVNALELEDSALYLCASSLRGGASPLHFGNGTRLTVT.

The chain employs TRBV27 and TRBJ1-1, with 7 bases fitting TRBD1. CDR3 length: 18 residues. The V gene's germline CDR1 is MNHEY and CDR2 SMNVEV (reference sequence). V lost 6 bases, J lost 1 base, and 17 bases stayed unmatched. For the CDR3, the DNA is TGTGCCAGCAGCCGGGGGACCCGGGACAGAGCATCGAACACTGAAGCTTTCTTT. Its translation is CASSRGTRDRASNTEAFF.

The chain joins TRBV12-5 to TRBJ2-7; D is perhaps TRBD1 (6 bases). Per the germline V gene, CDR1 is LGHNT and CDR2 is FRNRAP. Trimming took 7 bases from V and 3 from J, leaving 13 bases between them. The CDR3 contains 13 residues. The CDR3 spells CASDGDTDYEQYF. CDR3 sequence (DNA): TGTGCTAGTGACGGGGACACCGACTACGAGCAGTACTTC.

The rearrangement uses TRBV18 and TRBJ2-5; 8 bases are a match to TRBD1. CDR1 is KGHSH and CDR2 is LQKENI in the germline V gene. J lost 3 bases, V lost 6 bases, and 3 bases had no gene match. The CDR3 is 13 amino acids. The CDR3 bases are TGTGCCAGCTCTATGGACAGGGAAGAGACCCAGTACTTC. Translating gives CASSMDREETQYF.

This clone appeared once. This chain connects TRBV6-2 or TRBV6-3 to TRBJ2-4, with 16 positions matching TRBD2. Trimming at V came to 5 bases and at J to 6 bases, leaving 4 bases not matched to a gene. Per the germline V gene, CDR1 is MNHEY and CDR2 is SVGEGT. The CDR3 totals 16 residues. Here the CDR3 reads CASSQGTSGGVNIQYF. The DNA for the CDR3 is TGTGCCAGCAGTCAAGGGACTAGCGGGGGGGTAAACATTCAGTACTTC.

This clone was counted between two and nine times. This chain joins TRBV5-5 and TRBJ2-7, with a tentative D call TRBD2 (5 bases). Germline V gene sequence: CDR1 SGHKS, CDR2 YYEKEE (reference sequence). This CDR3 contains 14 residues. Trimming removed 1 base at V and 3 bases at J, with 11 bases between. DNA for the CDR3: TGTGCCAGCAGCTTGCTCGGGAATCTCTACGAGCAGTACTTC. Translation: CASSLLGNLYEQYF.

The rearrangement links TRBV19 to TRBJ1-1; the match to TRBD1 covers 7 bases. V was pared by 4 bases and J by 0 bases, with 5 bases of the junction left unmatched. The CDR3 sequence is 15 residues long. Per germline, CDR1 LNHDA and CDR2 SQIVND (reference sequence). The CDR3 loop is CASSKTGLMNTEAFF. CDR3 nucleotides: TGTGCCAGTAGTAAGACAGGGCTTATGAACACTGAAGCTTTCTTT. Based on the CDR3 plus reference TRBV19 and TRBJ1-1, the full variable domain is DGGITQSPKYLFRKEGQNVTLSCEQNLNHDAMYWYRQDPGQGLRLIYYSQIVNDFQKGDIAEGYSVSREKKESFPLTVTSAQKNPTAFYLCASSKTGLMNTEAFFGQGTRLTVV.

This clone occurred a few times. The chain links TRBV7-9 to TRBJ1-2, with 7 bases matching TRBD1. The CDR3 has 13 amino acids. The J segment lost 3 bases and the V segment lost 5 bases, leaving 3 bases of the junction unmatched. Germline V lookup: CDR1 SEHNR, CDR2 FQNEAQ (reference sequence). The CDR3 loop reads CASSMQGDYGYTF. For the CDR3, the DNA is TGTGCCAGCAGCATGCAGGGGGACTATGGCTACACCTTC.

This clone has just one count. Relative to the germline gene, one junction end is altered; a read error may explain this. The chain employs TRBV24-1 and TRBJ2-1, with D maybe TRBD2 (5 bases). There are 13 residues in the CDR3. The germline CDR1 and CDR2 sequences are KGHDR and SFDVKD. The CDR3 nucleotides are TGTGCCACCTGTGAGGGCCCCTTGTATGAGCAGTTCTTC. Residues: CATCEGPLYEQFF.

This rearrangement joins TRBV28 to TRBJ1-5; unclear D gene. V shed 7 bases and J shed 0 bases, with 7 bases lying between them. Germline-derived CDR1 and CDR2 are MDHEN and SYDVKM. The CDR3 has 13 residues. This CDR3 is CASNQVSNQPQHF. In DNA, the CDR3 is TGTGCCAGCAACCAGGTTAGCAATCAGCCCCAGCATTTT.

J is TRBJ2-7 and V is TRBV11-2, with TRBD2 matching 9 bases. V was clipped by 3 bases and J by 3 bases; unmatched bases: 6. Germline loops: CDR1 SGHAT, CDR2 FQNNGV. The CDR3 runs 15 residues. CDR3 sequence: CASSLGGGAVYEQYF. CDR3 DNA: TGTGCCAGCAGCTTGGGCGGGGGGGCGGTCTACGAGCAGTACTTC.